The 2 T cell receptor beta chains presented below share a single source sample, sequenced in a study of multiple sclerosis patients with progressive multifocal leukoencephalopathy. Using immunoSEQ multiplex PCR, the repertoire was profiled, and TCRdb retains in-frame clones only, with some absent. The repertoire holds about 32,000 clones, with around 90% as singletons. The time point: time of PML onset. Sequencing was performed on PBMCs, taken from a patient treated with natalizumab. The source is a woman between 40 and 50 years old with progressive multifocal leukoencephalopathy.

This chain connects TRBV29-1 to TRBJ2-1; the D gene is possibly TRBD2 (6 bases). This CDR3 is built from 13 residues. The germline V and J ends were trimmed by 4 bases and 2 bases, with 9 bases remaining between them. Germline V gene lookup returns CDR1 SQVTM and CDR2 ANQGSEA. The CDR3 nucleotides are TGCAGCGTTGTGTCGGGGGCCTACAATGAGCAGTTCTTC. This codes for CSVVSGAYNEQFF.

The V call is TRBV19, the J call TRBJ1-2; D is perhaps TRBD1 (6 bases). The ends were cut back, 0 bases at V and 6 bases at J, with 14 bases in the middle. This CDR3 is built from 15 residues. CDR1 and CDR2 from the germline V gene are LNHDA and SQIVND (reference sequence). This chain's CDR3 is CASSIETGSGHGYTF. The CDR3 DNA reads as TGTGCCAGTAGTATAGAGACAGGCTCCGGACATGGCTACACCTTC.